This entry lists 21 T cell receptor beta chains sequenced from one sample in a study of cytomegalovirus exposure and HLA in healthy donors. Primers included in the PCR were 60 Vbeta and 13 Jbeta primers. The assay was immunoSEQ multiplex PCR, and TCRdb's table has in-frame clones only and misses some. Found here are about 200,000 clones, about 78% of them singletons; the top ten hold 3.8%. Sequencing was carried out using PBMCs. These receptors all stem from a male donor in good health and CMV-seronegative.

This rearrangement joins TRBV7-8 to TRBJ1-5; tentatively, D is TRBD1 (5 bases). CDR1 SGHVS and CDR2 FQNEAQ come from the germline V gene. The V end was cut by 1 base, the J end by 6 bases, with 13 bases between. The CDR3 has 15 amino acids. The CDR3 DNA is TGTGCCAGCAGCTTAGGCGCGGGACCGAGTCAGCCCCAGCATTTT. It translates to CASSLGAGPSQPQHF.

The chain has TRBV5-1 and TRBJ2-3; 8 positions match TRBD2. CDR1 is SGHRS and CDR2 is YFSETQ in the germline V gene. The CDR3 sequence is 16 residues long. V shed 0 bases and J 1 base; nucleotides not matched to a gene: 4. As DNA, the CDR3 is TGCGCCAGCAGCTTGGTAGGGCGGGAGGGCACAGATACGCAGTATTTT. This sequence encodes CASSLVGREGTDTQYF.

A word on this clone: One end of the junction varies from germline; a read error may be responsible. The chain has TRBV7-9 and TRBJ2-1; 16 bases line up with TRBD2. Germline CDR1 reads SEHNR; CDR2 reads FQNEAQ (reference sequence). This CDR3 is built from 17 residues. As DNA, the CDR3 is TGTTCCAGCAGCTTAGACGGGACTAGCGGGAGGGCGCATGAGCAGTTCTTC. This encodes CSSSLDGTSGRAHEQFF.

This rearrangement joins TRBV10-2 to TRBJ1-4, with 7 bases lining up with TRBD1. CDR1 is WSHSY, CDR2 SAAADI, per germline. The V segment lost 3 bases and the J segment 8 bases; nucleotides outside the gene matches: 9. The CDR3 length is 15 residues. CDR3 in amino acids: CASSEWDSRREKLFF. CDR3 bases: TGCGCCAGCAGTGAATGGGACAGCAGACGCGAAAAACTGTTTTTT.

V and J are TRBV28 and TRBJ2-5; no clear D. Trimming shortened V by 7 bases and J by 5 bases, and 17 bases separated the two germline ends. Germline-derived CDR1 and CDR2 are MDHEN and SYDVKM. The CDR3 loop spans 14 amino acids. The CDR3 DNA sequence: TGTGCCAGCACCCGAGAGAGGTTTATGGAGACCCAGTACTTC. Translation gives CASTRERFMETQYF.

V gene TRBV30 combines with J gene TRBJ2-5, with 11 bases identical to TRBD2. The CDR3 has 14 amino acids. The J segment lost 3 bases and the V segment lost 3 bases, leaving 3 bases of the junction unmatched. The germline V gene encodes CDR1 GTSNPN and CDR2 SVGIG (reference sequence). The CDR3 reads CAWRTSGSKETQYF. The CDR3 DNA follows: TGTGCCTGGAGAACTAGCGGGAGTAAAGAGACCCAGTACTTC.

The DNA for the CDR3 is TGTGCCAGCAGCAGGACAAACTATGGCTACACCTTC. Amino acid sequence: CASSRTNYGYTF. The V call is TRBV28, the J call TRBJ1-2; TRBD1 is a possible D gene (5 bases). Trimming pared 6 bases from V and 2 bases from J, leaving 7 bases between. CDR3 length: 12 residues. Germline lookup yields CDR1 MDHEN and CDR2 SYDVKM.

V is TRBV5-5 and J is TRBJ2-7; the match to TRBD1 covers 10 bases. This CDR3 comprises 14 residues. J lost 3 bases, V lost 6 bases, and 6 bases had no gene match. Per germline, CDR1 SGHKS and CDR2 YYEKEE (reference sequence). Here the CDR3 reads CASTTGTGVYEQYF. The CDR3 region has the DNA TGTGCCAGCACCACCGGGACAGGGGTCTACGAGCAGTACTTC.

The V call is TRBV6-5, the J call TRBJ2-7; 8 nucleotides match TRBD2. V gave up 6 bases and J gave up 6 bases; unmatched junction bases: 13. CDR3 size: 15 residues. Germline assignment: CDR1 MNHEY and CDR2 SVGAGI. The CDR3 nucleotides are TGTGCCAGCAGACCTCCGGGACTAGGACAAGGCGAGCAGTACTTC. Translated: CASRPPGLGQGEQYF.

The gene calls are TRBV5-6 and TRBJ2-5, with D possibly being TRBD1 (5 bases). Germline V gene lookup returns CDR1 SGHDT and CDR2 YYEEEE. V was cut by 1 base and J by 4 bases, with 14 bases left in between. The CDR3 spans 15 residues. CDR3 region: CASSLRSRVRETQYF. CDR3 coding DNA: TGTGCCAGCAGCTTGAGAAGCAGGGTGAGAGAGACCCAGTACTTC.

The chain is built from TRBV10-3 and TRBJ2-7, with 12 bases aligning to TRBD2. This CDR3 comprises 16 residues. The V gene's germline CDR1 is ENHRY and CDR2 SYGVKD. After removal of 6 bases from V and 6 bases from J, the junction contained 12 bases not matched to a gene. The CDR3: CAISDQTSGSAGEQYF. CDR3 DNA: TGTGCCATCAGCGACCAGACTAGCGGGAGTGCGGGCGAGCAGTACTTC.

This clone was seen ten or more times. The rearrangement uses TRBV2 and TRBJ2-5; a possible D gene is TRBD2 (6 bases). V lost 3 bases, J lost 5 bases, and 13 bases lay in between. In germline, CDR1 is SNHLY, CDR2 FYNNEI. This CDR3 is 14 amino acids long. The CDR3 loop is CASSDWGDGETQYF. The DNA for the CDR3 is TGTGCCAGCAGTGATTGGGGGGACGGGGAGACCCAGTACTTC.

The V gene is TRBV5-1, the J gene TRBJ2-7; D possibly corresponds to TRBD1 (6 bases). V lost 6 bases, J lost 2 bases, and 15 bases lay in between. The CDR3 has 14 amino acids. Germline CDR1 is SGHRS and CDR2 is YFSETQ. The CDR3 region is CASKGTGFTYEQYF. The DNA of the CDR3 is TGCGCCAGCAAAGGAACAGGGTTCACCTACGAGCAGTACTTC.

V usage is TRBV18 and J usage is TRBJ2-7; TRBD1 agrees at 9 bases. J lost 5 bases, V lost 4 bases, and 3 bases had no gene match. CDR1 KGHSH and CDR2 LQKENI come from the germline V gene. The CDR3 is 13 amino acids. CDR3 residues: CASSLRDRDEQYF. The CDR3 nucleotides read TGTGCCAGCTCACTCCGGGACAGGGACGAGCAGTACTTC.

This chain connects TRBV25-1 to TRBJ1-2; D not certain. V lost 3 bases to trimming and J lost 1 base, with 12 bases between them. Germline V gene lookup returns CDR1 MGHDK and CDR2 SYGVNS. The CDR3 runs 15 residues. CDR3 region: CASSDSREINYGYTF. The CDR3 nucleotides read TGTGCCAGCAGTGATTCGAGAGAGATTAACTATGGCTACACCTTC.

This clone has only one observation. J is TRBJ1-2 and V is TRBV7-9; 9 bases are a match to TRBD1. Per germline, CDR1 SEHNR and CDR2 FQNEAQ (reference sequence). The CDR3 length is 16 residues. Germline trimming cut 4 bases from V and 4 bases from J; bases unmatched to any gene: 10. CDR3 DNA sequence: TGTGCCAGCAGCTCTTGGAGGACAGGGGCCTCCTATGGCTACACCTTC. It is translated as CASSSWRTGASYGYTF.

This clone has more than one count but fewer than ten. This sequence joins TRBV6-5 and TRBJ2-7; 8 nucleotides line up with TRBD1. Germline assignment: CDR1 MNHEY and CDR2 SVGAGI. With 3 bases clipped from V and 6 bases from J, the junction kept 4 bases outside the gene matches. The CDR3 has 13 residues. Written as DNA, the CDR3 is TGTGCCAGCAGTTATGGACAGGGTTTCGAGCAGTACTTC. This encodes CASSYGQGFEQYF.

This chain connects TRBV18 to TRBJ2-7, with 9 positions matching TRBD2. This CDR3 spans 17 amino acids. Germline CDR1 reads KGHSH; CDR2 reads LQKENI. V gave up 1 base and J gave up 4 bases; unmatched junction bases: 11. The CDR3 bases are TGTGCCAGCTCACCACGGGCGGGAGCGGGAGGTCGGTACGAGCAGTACTTC. This encodes CASSPRAGAGGRYEQYF. Looking up the rest from reference TRBV18 and TRBJ2-7 gives the full variable domain: NAGVMQNPRHLVRRRGQEARLRCSPMKGHSHVYWYRQLPEEGLKFMVYLQKENIIDESGMPKERFSAEFPKEGPSILRIQQVVRGDSAAYFCASSPRAGAGGRYEQYFGPGTRLTVT.

The chain has TRBV5-4 and TRBJ2-1, with 13 bases that match TRBD2. The CDR3 sequence is 15 residues long. Unmatched junction bases numbered 2, after V lost 3 bases and J lost 5 bases. CDR1 SGHNT and CDR2 YYREEE come from the germline V gene (reference sequence). CDR3 in DNA: TGTGCCAGCAGCTCACTAGCGGGAGGGGACAATGAGCAGTTCTTC. This codes for CASSSLAGGDNEQFF.

The gene calls are TRBV6-1 and TRBJ1-5, with TRBD1 as a possible D gene (6 bases). The CDR3 covers 15 residues. V lost 6 bases and J 7 bases, leaving 19 bases between the germline ends. From germline, CDR1 is MNHNS and CDR2 SASEGT. CDR3 amino acids: CASRMGGGAKQPQHF. The CDR3 nucleotides are TGTGCCAGCAGAATGGGGGGGGGCGCGAAGCAGCCCCAGCATTTT.

This clone was recorded only once. This chain connects TRBV7-9 to TRBJ2-5; 13 positions agree with TRBD2. The J call may be in error: the DNA end matches TRBJ2-7 better. The germline V gene encodes CDR1 SEHNR and CDR2 FQNEAQ (reference sequence). The length of the CDR3 is 15 residues. The CDR3 DNA reads TGTGCCGGCACTAGCGGGAGGGCCGGGGACAACGAGCAGTACTTC. This gives the protein CAGTSGRAGDNEQYF.